Below, 10 T cell receptor beta chains from the same sample are listed, as sequenced in a study of synovial regulatory T cells in juvenile arthritis (dated by TCRdb to 2014 to 2015). Library preparation used the immunoSEQ multiplex PCR assay. The table comes from immuneACCESS by way of TCRdb, which keeps in-frame sequences with V and J called. Part of the clones is missing from these tables; in studies checked, under half for an unresolved V gene and the rest for unknown reasons. Per the sample table, the count is approximately 9,900 clones. Clones ranked in the top ten supply roughly 0.7% of the sample. Sequenced material: Treg cells from blood. The sample's cell subset or site label is to be understood as: remaining (HLA-DR-negative) circulating blood Treg cells. The receptors originated from a donor aged 2-30 years with juvenile idiopathic arthritis.

V and J are TRBV19 and TRBJ2-7; TCRdb gives TRBD2 as the D gene, but with no DNA this cannot be confirmed. CDR3 length: 15 residues. The DNA is not on file. Germline CDR1 and CDR2: LNHDA and SQIVND (reference sequence). CDR3 amino acids: CASSILAGVTYEQYF.

The chain couples TRBV6-6 to TRBJ1-3. The CDR3 loop spans 14 amino acids. This entry has no DNA. Germline V gives CDR1 MNHNY, CDR2 SVGAGI (reference sequence). CDR3 sequence reads: CASGHASSGNTIYF.

The rearrangement joins TRBV19 to TRBJ2-1; TCRdb reports TRBD1, a call that lacks DNA to check it against. The CDR3 is made up of 19 amino acids. DNA was not recorded. Germline CDR1 LNHDA, CDR2 SQIVND (reference sequence). CDR3 region: CASSIGQGRGADNYNEQFF.

This chain links TRBV28 with TRBJ1-5; the D gene TCRdb calls, TRBD1, cannot be checked with no DNA. CDR1 and CDR2 from the germline V gene are MDHEN and SYDVKM. The CDR3 consists of 15 residues. No DNA is given. The chain's CDR3 is CASSPVPAGMMAQHF.

The chain employs TRBV19 and TRBJ1-1. The length of the CDR3 is 14 residues. DNA was not recorded. Per germline, CDR1 LNHDA and CDR2 SQIVND (reference sequence). The CDR3 protein is CASSERDWFTEAFF.

The chain couples TRBV4-1 to TRBJ1-2. CDR1 and CDR2 from the germline V gene are MGHRA and YSYEKL. The CDR3 length is 16 residues. Only the protein is on record. This chain's CDR3 is CASSQASPTVNYGYTF.

V is TRBV11-2 and J is TRBJ2-7; TCRdb names TRBD1, which stays unverified in the absence of DNA. CDR3 length equals 14 residues. The protein alone is recorded here. Per germline, CDR1 SGHAT and CDR2 FQNNGV. CDR3: CASSLGATAYEQYF.

This chain uses TRBV7-2 with TRBJ2-1; TCRdb's assignment of TRBD2 cannot be checked, as there is no DNA. There are 16 residues in the CDR3. Only the protein sequence is given. Looked up from germline, CDR1 is SGHTA and CDR2 is FQGNSA. CDR3 residues: CASSPTLAGGYNEQFF.

V and J are TRBV15 and TRBJ1-2. From germline, CDR1 is LNHNV and CDR2 YYDKDF (reference sequence). There are 14 residues in the CDR3. Only the protein is available. The CDR3 protein is CATSRGVGSVGYTF.

The rearrangement links TRBV7-9 to TRBJ1-2. CDR3 length equals 15 residues. DNA for this receptor is not on file. Germline V CDR1 and CDR2: SEHNR, FQNEAQ (reference sequence). The CDR3 is CASSLAGQSNYGYTF.